This T cell receptor (beta chain) was identified in a study of blood T cell repertoires in COVID-19. Study at large: Specimens from acute and convalescent COVID-19 originated in the United States, Italy and Spain. PBMCs, B-cell-depleted T cells, or T cells were the source of the cDNA or gDNA that made up the material.

Unmatched junction bases numbered 7, after V lost 2 bases and J lost 8 bases. Germline V gene data show CDR1 as SGHRS and CDR2 as YFSETQ. The CDR3 covers 15 residues. In the authors' methods: Amplification of reference gene primers provided the estimated nucleated cell counts. Assay: immunoSEQ multiplex PCR; the TCRdb copy retains only in-frame clones and omits some. The D gene and trimming were derived from the DNA, and the V and J assignments and clone size from that table. The sample has approximately 220,000 clones; 80% to 90% are singletons. The receptor's source is a woman aged 55-70 years who had recovered from COVID-19. This chain joins TRBV5-1 and TRBJ1-4; 9 bases line up with TRBD1. Sequencing input: peripheral blood. DNA of the CDR3: TGCGCCAGCAGCTTACTTACAGGGGGCGCGGAAAAACTGTTTTTT. Translating it yields CASSLLTGGAEKLFF. Using reference TRBV5-1 and TRBJ1-4 for the parts outside the CDR3, the full variable domain is KAGVTQTPRYLIKTRGQQVTLSCSPISGHRSVSWYQQTPGQGLQFLFEYFSETQRNKGNFPGRFSGRQFSNSRSEMNVSTLELGDSALYLCASSLLTGGAEKLFFGSGTQLSVL.